This note documents a single T cell receptor (beta chain) sequence. Its antigen is still unknown. Other nucleotide sequences in the sample specify the same CDR3. The sample belongs to a study of shared clonotypes between healthy human individuals. Whole-study results and caveats: Incomplete sequencing of sorted subsets was indicated by rarefaction despite large depth. Across several donors, naive CD4 shared 4.5% to 6%, naive CD8 more than 3%, memory CD4 roughly 2.4%, memory CD8 under 0.5%.

The CDR3 runs 13 residues. Trimming took 2 bases from V and 4 from J; bases not matched to a gene: 2. Germline loops: CDR1 SGDLS, CDR2 YYNGEE. Assay used: immunoSEQ multiplex PCR; TCRdb lists only in-frame clones, some missing. The sample has roughly 720,000 clones; roughly 87% are singletons. This TCR was recovered from a man between 18 and 35 years old in good health. Some clones in this sample may be carry-over from other donors' samples. The V and J genes are TRBV9 and TRBJ1-1; 7 bases fit TRBD1. Sequenced material: memory CD8+ T cells from PBMCs. Subset reported: CD45RO+ cells pooled with CCR7-negative TemRA cells. The CDR3: CASSVQGGTEAFF. CDR3 nucleotides: TGTGCCAGCAGCGTCCAGGGGGGCACTGAAGCTTTCTTT.